The 32 T cell receptor beta chains below all came from one sample that was sequenced in a study of early T cells in non-severe SARS-CoV-2 infection. TCRdb ran MiXCR on the 5' RACE reads and lists one entry per CDR3 protein. The sample includes tens of thousands of distinct CDR3 sequences, more than 9% of them seen just once. The sequenced material came from whole blood. These receptors were taken from an adult who was a healthcare worker with PCR-confirmed SARS-CoV-2 infection or an uninfected control (not recorded which).

This clonotype has a count of ten or more. The chain recombines TRBV7-6 with TRBJ1-1; D not certain. CDR1 SGHVS and CDR2 FNYEAQ come from the germline V gene. The CDR3 consists of 13 residues. V was clipped by 1 base and J by 0 bases, with 3 bases between them. CDR3 sequence reads: CASSLDVNTEAFF. In DNA, the CDR3 is TGTGCCAGCAGCTTAGATGTGAACACTGAAGCTTTCTTT.

The J gene is TRBJ1-6, the V gene TRBV28; unclear D gene. V lost 3 bases and J 6 bases, leaving 9 bases between the germline ends. CDR3 length equals 14 residues. Germline V gene data show CDR1 as MDHEN and CDR2 as SYDVKM. The CDR3 DNA reads as TGTGCCAGCAGTTTGCGGGTCGGTAATTCACCCCTCCACTTT. This translates into CASSLRVGNSPLHF. Supplemented by reference TRBV28 and TRBJ1-6, the full variable domain reads DVKVTQSSRYLVKRTGEKVFLECVQDMDHENMFWYRQDPGLGLRLIYFSYDVKMKEKGDIPEGYSVSREKKERFSLILESASTNQTSMYLCASSLRVGNSPLHFGNGTRLTVT.

This chain's CDR3 is CASSQRQDTGELFF. CDR3 DNA: TGTGCCAGCAGCCAACGACAGGACACCGGGGAGCTGTTTTTT. The chain employs TRBV9 and TRBJ2-2, with D possibly TRBD1 on 6 matching bases. The germline CDR1 and CDR2 sequences are SGDLS and YYNGEE. The CDR3 contains 14 residues. Trimming cost V 4 bases and J 3 bases, with 10 bases left between them.

Details on this clonotype: A much larger clone lies a single base off, so this may be a read error. The chain uses TRBV7-6 and TRBJ2-1; no firm D call. The germline CDR1 and CDR2 sequences are SGHVS and FNYEAQ. The CDR3 is 13 residues long. The CDR3 DNA reads as TGTGCCAGCAGCCCAAACCCCCACAATGGGCAGTTCTTC. Protein sequence: CASSPNPHNGQFF.

This clonotype appeared a few times. The V and J genes are TRBV7-3 and TRBJ2-2; D might be TRBD1 (8 bases). Between the trimmed V and J ends, which lost 2 bases and 6 bases, there was a span of 19 bases. The germline CDR1 and CDR2 sequences are SGHTA and FQGTGA. The CDR3 is made up of 17 amino acids. In DNA, the CDR3 is TGTGCCAGCAGCTTACGGGAGGCAGGGGGCTTCGCCGGGGAGCTGTTTTTT. This encodes CASSLREAGGFAGELFF.

This clonotype has ten or more counts. The gene calls are TRBV7-6 and TRBJ1-1; TRBD1 might be the D (6 bases). Germline loops: CDR1 SGHVS, CDR2 FNYEAQ. Trimming removed 0 bases from V and 1 base from J, with 6 bases in between. The CDR3 runs to 14 residues. Written as DNA, the CDR3 is TGTGCCAGCAGCTTAGCAGGGGGGAACACTGAAGCTTTCTTT. Translated: CASSLAGGNTEAFF.

This clonotype appeared a few times. The rearrangement links TRBV11-2 to TRBJ2-3; D is uncertain. With 0 bases removed from V and 8 bases from J, the gap between germline ends came to 9 bases. Germline CDR1 and CDR2: SGHAT and FQNNGV. The CDR3 is made up of 13 amino acids. The CDR3 nucleotides read TGTGCCAGCAGCTTAGACGGTATGGGTACGCAGTATTTT. Its translation: CASSLDGMGTQYF. The variable domain in full, with the rest retrieved from reference TRBV11-2 and TRBJ2-3, is EAGVAQSPRYKIIEKRQSVAFWCNPISGHATLYWYQQILGQGPKLLIQFQNNGVVDDSQLPKDRFSAERLKGVDSTLKIQPAKLEDSAVYLCASSLDGMGTQYFGPGTRLTVL.

This clonotype was counted a few times. This chain uses TRBV20-1 with TRBJ2-7; 8 bases line up with TRBD2. Trimming at V came to 5 bases and at J to 4 bases, leaving 13 bases not matched to a gene. CDR3 length equals 15 residues. Germline loops: CDR1 DFQATT, CDR2 SNEGSKA (reference sequence). The chain's CDR3 is CSALTGGTTVYEQYF. DNA for the CDR3: TGCAGTGCTCTCACGGGGGGGACTACAGTTTACGAGCAGTACTTC.

In its sample, this clonotype was seen many times. The chain joins TRBV7-2 to TRBJ1-5; TRBD1 aligns across 7 bases. Losses at the gene ends were 2 bases for V and 0 bases for J; bases not matched to a gene: 4. Germline V gives CDR1 SGHTA, CDR2 FQGNSA. The CDR3 is 16 residues long. CDR3 sequence: CASSLKRQGSNQPQHF. CDR3 bases: TGTGCCAGCAGCTTAAAGAGACAGGGTAGCAATCAGCCCCAGCATTTT. The full variable domain, its missing parts supplied by reference TRBV7-2 and TRBJ1-5, is GAGVSQSPSNKVTEKGKDVELRCDPISGHTALYWYRQSLGQGLEFLIYFQGNSAPDKSGLPSDRFSAERTGGSVSTLTIQRTQQEDSAVYLCASSLKRQGSNQPQHFGDGTRLSIL.

There are many counts of this clonotype. The chain joins TRBV6-5 to TRBJ1-1, with D possibly matching TRBD1 (5 bases). V lost 6 bases to trimming and J lost 11 bases, with 22 bases between them. This CDR3 is built from 14 residues. The germline CDR1 and CDR2 sequences are MNHEY and SVGAGI. CDR3 in amino acids: CASRATGARGKAFF. The CDR3 nucleotides read TGTGCCAGCAGGGCAACCGGGGCCCGAGGGAAGGCTTTCTTT.

The V gene is TRBV11-2, the J gene TRBJ1-5; 7 positions match TRBD1. With 4 bases clipped from V and 4 bases from J, the junction kept 4 bases outside the gene matches. This CDR3 has 14 amino acids. Germline CDR1 SGHAT, CDR2 FQNNGV. This chain's CDR3 is CASSSGQTNQPQHF. CDR3 nucleotides: TGTGCCAGCAGCTCGGGACAGACAAATCAGCCCCAGCATTTT.

The chain is built from TRBV30 and TRBJ1-4; D possibly corresponds to TRBD1 (5 bases). Deletions cut 2 bases from V and 8 bases from J, with 6 bases between. CDR1 GTSNPN and CDR2 SVGIG come from the germline V gene (reference sequence). The length of the CDR3 is 11 residues. This chain's CDR3 is CAWSRGEKLFF. The CDR3 DNA sequence: TGTGCCTGGAGTCGGGGGGAAAAACTGTTTTTT.

This clonotype appeared a few times. The chain joins TRBV10-3 to TRBJ2-2; D may be TRBD1 or TRBD2 (6 bases each). CDR1 and CDR2 from the germline V gene are ENHRY and SYGVKD. The CDR3 loop spans 13 amino acids. Trimming cost V 7 bases and J 4 bases, with 10 bases left between them. CDR3 amino acids: CAIKGDFTGELFF. CDR3 nucleotides: TGTGCCATCAAGGGGGACTTCACCGGGGAGCTGTTTTTT.

At least ten counts were recorded for this clonotype. J is TRBJ1-1 and V is TRBV3-1; perhaps TRBD1 as D (6 bases). Looked up from germline, CDR1 is LGHDT and CDR2 is YNNKEL (reference sequence). This CDR3 is 17 amino acids long. Deletions cut 4 bases from V and 1 base from J, with 19 bases between. The CDR3 sequence is CASSLRTTGTTNTEAFF. The CDR3, as DNA: TGTGCCAGCAGCCTTCGTACTACCGGGACAACGAACACTGAAGCTTTCTTT.

Details on this clonotype: Given a much more abundant clone one base away, this may be a read error. The genes are TRBV12-3 or TRBV12-4 and TRBJ2-7; the D gene is possibly TRBD2 (5 bases). The CDR3 loop spans 12 amino acids. For the CDR3, the DNA is TGTGCCAGCGGCCTAGCTCACTACGAGCTGTACTTC. Translated: CASGLAHYELYF.

Ten or more counts support this clonotype. The chain recombines TRBV3-1 with TRBJ2-3; D is unresolved. Germline CDR1 and CDR2: LGHDT and YNNKEL (reference sequence). There are 14 residues in the CDR3. The V end was cut by 0 bases, the J end by 2 bases, with 6 bases between. The chain's CDR3 is CASSQERITDTQYF. The DNA for the CDR3 is TGTGCCAGCAGCCAAGAACGAATCACAGATACGCAGTATTTT.

This rearrangement joins TRBV3-1 to TRBJ2-1; 10 positions agree with TRBD2. CDR1 is LGHDT and CDR2 is YNNKEL in the germline V gene (reference sequence). The J segment lost 2 bases and the V segment lost 4 bases, leaving 5 bases of the junction unmatched. The CDR3 has 16 amino acids. DNA for the CDR3: TGTGCCAGCAGCCGCCAGCGGGGGGGGACCTACAATGAGCAGTTCTTC. Translated, it gives CASSRQRGGTYNEQFF.

The chain is built from TRBV10-2 and TRBJ2-3; TRBD2 matches 7 bases. Trimming took 6 bases from V and 5 from J; bases not matched to a gene: 8. The CDR3 has 14 amino acids. From germline, CDR1 is WSHSY and CDR2 SAAADI. For the CDR3, the DNA is TGCGCCAGCAGGCCCGGGACTACGGGAGATACGCAGTATTTT. Protein: CASRPGTTGDTQYF.

The chain combines TRBV2 with TRBJ2-5, with 9 bases that match TRBD2. There are 15 residues in the CDR3. V gave up 1 base and J gave up 5 bases; unmatched junction bases: 5. Germline V gene sequence: CDR1 SNHLY, CDR2 FYNNEI. The CDR3 sequence is CASSEGLAVPETQYF. CDR3 nucleotides: TGTGCCAGCAGTGAAGGACTAGCGGTCCCCGAGACCCAGTACTTC.

This clonotype was counted only a few times. The chain carries TRBV20-1 and TRBJ2-7; TRBD1 or TRBD2 may be the D gene (5 bases each). CDR3 size: 17 residues. V lost 6 bases and J 2 bases, leaving 26 bases between the germline ends. CDR1 and CDR2 (germline): DFQATT, SNEGSKA (reference sequence). The CDR3 sequence: CSASEDSRAHSPYEQYF. CDR3 in DNA: TGCAGTGCCAGCGAGGACTCCAGGGCCCATTCACCCTACGAGCAGTACTTC.

V is TRBV20-1 and J is TRBJ2-1; D possibly uses TRBD1 or TRBD2 (5 bases each). In germline, CDR1 is DFQATT, CDR2 SNEGSKA (reference sequence). This CDR3 is 14 amino acids long. V lost 1 base and J 9 bases, leaving 16 bases between the germline ends. CDR3 DNA sequence: TGCAGTGCTAGAGGGGAAATGGGACCTTCTGAGCAGTTCTTC. Residues: CSARGEMGPSEQFF.

J is TRBJ1-2 and V is TRBV6-5, with 12 bases lining up with TRBD1. V was clipped by 6 bases and J by 8 bases; unmatched bases: 13. This CDR3 is built from 16 residues. The germline CDR1 and CDR2 sequences are MNHEY and SVGAGI. CDR3 nucleotide sequence: TGTGCCAGCAGGGTAAATCCGGGACAGGGGGCGCGAGGCTACACCTTC. Its protein is CASRVNPGQGARGYTF.

This clonotype was counted only a few times. The chain links TRBV7-2 to TRBJ1-2; D unclear. Trimming shortened V by 1 base and J by 4 bases, and 10 bases separated the two germline ends. The CDR3 contains 14 residues. Germline CDR1 and CDR2: SGHTA and FQGNSA. DNA for the CDR3: TGTGCCAGCAGCTTAGGAGTCGGTTTCTATGGCTACACCTTC. Its translation is CASSLGVGFYGYTF.

The chain joins TRBV7-9 to TRBJ2-7; TRBD1 might be the D (5 bases). The length of the CDR3 is 16 residues. V lost 1 base and J lost 0, with 13 bases in between. CDR1 SEHNR and CDR2 FQNEAQ come from the germline V gene (reference sequence). In DNA form, the CDR3 reads TGTGCCAGCAGCTTAGGTTGGGGCAAAAGCTCCTACGAGCAGTACTTC. Translating gives CASSLGWGKSSYEQYF.

The table lists this clonotype with a few counts. The genes are TRBV12-3 or TRBV12-4 and TRBJ2-7, with TRBD2 as a possible D gene (5 bases). This CDR3 contains 19 residues. The V end lost 4 bases, the J end lost 1 base, and 26 bases lay between the germline ends. In nucleotides, the CDR3 is TGTGCCAGCAGTTACGACCCCTGGGCGGGCCCAGATTTATCCTACGAGCAGTACTTC. Amino acid sequence: CASSYDPWAGPDLSYEQYF.

In this sample, this clonotype turned up a few times. This sequence joins TRBV7-2 and TRBJ1-4; the D gene is possibly TRBD1 (6 bases). Germline loops: CDR1 SGHTA, CDR2 FQGNSA. The ends were cut back, 1 base at V and 11 bases at J, with 17 bases in the middle. The CDR3 spans 15 residues. CDR3 in amino acids: CASSLDFRGIRKLFF. The CDR3 nucleotides read TGTGCCAGCAGCTTAGACTTCAGGGGTATCAGGAAACTGTTTTTT.

This clonotype was counted only a few times. The chain joins TRBV6-2 or TRBV6-3 to TRBJ2-1, with 9 nucleotides matching TRBD1. The J segment lost 7 bases and the V segment lost 5 bases, leaving 9 bases of the junction unmatched. Germline CDR1 MNHEY, CDR2 SVGEGT. CDR3 length equals 15 residues. The CDR3 protein is CASSPPGQGMNEQFF. The CDR3 nucleotides read TGTGCCAGCAGTCCTCCGGGACAGGGTATGAATGAGCAGTTCTTC.

The rearrangement uses TRBV20-1 and TRBJ2-5, with D maybe TRBD2 (6 bases). Germline assignment: CDR1 DFQATT and CDR2 SNEGSKA (reference sequence). V gave up 6 bases and J gave up 3 bases, with 14 bases separating them. This CDR3 is built from 13 residues. CDR3 sequence: CSAPGRGEETQYF. CDR3 DNA: TGCAGTGCCCCAGGGCGGGGAGAAGAGACCCAGTACTTC.

In its sample, this clonotype was seen many times. The rearrangement joins TRBV6-5 to TRBJ1-4, with D possibly being TRBD1 (5 bases). CDR1 and CDR2 (germline): MNHEY, SVGAGI. V was pared by 6 bases and J by 2 bases, with 10 bases between. The CDR3 contains 14 residues. CDR3 sequence: CASSPGPTNEKLFF. The CDR3 DNA reads TGTGCCAGCAGCCCAGGGCCTACTAATGAAAAACTGTTTTTT.

Ten or more counts support this clonotype. This chain joins TRBV29-1 and TRBJ2-7, with D possibly TRBD1 on 5 matching bases. This CDR3 is built from 14 residues. The V end was cut by 0 bases, the J end by 1 base, with 10 bases between. CDR1 and CDR2 (germline): SQVTM, ANQGSEA. The CDR3 protein is CSVEDRDGSYEQYF. For the CDR3, the DNA is TGCAGCGTTGAAGACAGGGATGGTTCCTACGAGCAGTACTTC.

The rearrangement uses TRBV12-3 or TRBV12-4 and TRBJ2-3; no reliable D call. V was cut by 0 bases and J by 3 bases, with 10 bases left in between. CDR3 length: 15 amino acids. In nucleotides, the CDR3 is TGTGCCAGCAGTTTAGCGGGGAACCCGACAGATACGCAGTATTTT. This translates into CASSLAGNPTDTQYF.

The chain uses TRBV6-1 and TRBJ2-7; no reliable D call. Germline CDR1 and CDR2: MNHNS and SASEGT. The CDR3 is 16 amino acids. V lost 3 bases and J lost 5, with 20 bases in between. The CDR3 sequence is CASSDSSAAPFDEQYF. The CDR3 DNA sequence: TGTGCCAGCAGTGATAGCTCGGCAGCCCCTTTTGACGAGCAGTACTTC.